The 20 T cell receptor beta chains reported below all come from one sample, sequenced in a study of T cells in Graves' hyperthyroidism and ophthalmopathy. Amplified TCR beta CDR3 regions came from RNA transcripts. First-round RT-PCR of the TCR CDR3 relied on the HTBI primer set. TCRdb re-called the multiplex PCR reads with MiXCR, one entry per CDR3 protein. The sample has about 290,000 distinct CDR3 sequences, roughly 15% seen once; the top ten hold roughly 30%. The sequenced sample consisted of blood. These receptors were collected from a woman aged 45-65 years with Graves' hyperthyroidism that later progressed to Graves' ophthalmopathy.

At least ten counts were recorded for this clonotype. The junction shows a germline mismatch at one end, possibly a read error. The V and J genes are TRBV28 and TRBJ2-7; 8 bases are shared with TRBD1. This CDR3 has 10 residues. Germline-derived CDR1 and CDR2 are MDHEN and SYDVKM. This chain's CDR3 is CASSGQGMHF. CDR3 coding DNA: TGTGCCAGCAGTGGACAGGGTATGCACTTC.

The sample holds many counts of this clonotype. The chain combines TRBV27 with TRBJ2-7; 9 bases align to TRBD1. The CDR3 spans 14 residues. Unmatched junction bases numbered 5, after V lost 7 bases and J lost 1 base. CDR1 MNHEY and CDR2 SMNVEV come from the germline V gene (reference sequence). CDR3 nucleotides: TGTGCCAGCATGAGGGACAGGGTGTCCTACGAGCAGTACTTC. Its protein product is CASMRDRVSYEQYF.

This clonotype has a count of ten or more. V is TRBV7-9 and J is TRBJ2-1; 13 bases align to TRBD2. The CDR3 totals 14 residues. Germline-derived CDR1 and CDR2 are SEHNR and FQNEAQ (reference sequence). Losses at the gene ends were 4 bases for V and 10 bases for J; bases not matched to a gene: 4. The CDR3: CASSYGLAGEEQFF. The CDR3 DNA is TGTGCCAGCAGCTATGGACTAGCGGGAGAGGAGCAGTTCTTC.

This clonotype was detected many times. V gene TRBV10-1 combines with J gene TRBJ2-1; D is ambiguous. V was pared by 5 bases and J by 8 bases, with 16 bases between. The germline CDR1 and CDR2 sequences are WNHNN and SYGVQD (reference sequence). This CDR3 contains 14 residues. The CDR3 DNA follows: TGCGCCAGCAGTCAAAGGACCTTTGGCGATGAGCAGTTCTTC. It specifies CASSQRTFGDEQFF.

This clonotype was counted at least ten times. The V gene is TRBV2, the J gene TRBJ1-5; D unresolved. Per the germline V gene, CDR1 is SNHLY and CDR2 is FYNNEI. V was clipped by 6 bases and J by 5 bases, with 11 bases between them. The CDR3 is made up of 13 amino acids. The chain's CDR3 is CASRYQSDQPQHF. The CDR3, as DNA: TGTGCCAGCAGGTATCAGAGCGATCAGCCCCAGCATTTT.

This clonotype showed up just a few times. The V and J genes are TRBV4-1 and TRBJ1-5; D is possibly TRBD1 (6 bases). The V gene's germline CDR1 is MGHRA and CDR2 YSYEKL. CDR3 length: 16 amino acids. V lost 0 bases and J 5 bases, leaving 14 bases between the germline ends. The DNA for the CDR3 is TGCGCCAGCAGCCAAGATGGACAGAAAAGGGATCAGCCCCAGCATTTT. Its protein product is CASSQDGQKRDQPQHF.

A remark on this clonotype: A read error may be the cause here, since a much bigger clone is one base away. The chain employs TRBV29-1 and TRBJ2-1; 8 positions match TRBD2. The CDR3 covers 15 residues. Germline CDR1 is SQVTM and CDR2 is ANQGSEA. The CDR3 reads CSVVPGTRTVNGQFF. CDR3 DNA sequence: TGCAGCGTTGTTCCCGGGACTAGAACGGTCAATGGGCAGTTCTTC.

This clonotype was observed many times. The V gene is TRBV6-2 or TRBV6-3, the J gene TRBJ2-1; a possible D gene is TRBD2 (5 bases). Germline CDR1 is MNHEY and CDR2 is SVGEGT. Trimming pared 4 bases from V and 6 bases from J, leaving 13 bases between. The CDR3 covers 14 residues. This CDR3 is CASSLGVSGNEQFF. CDR3 nucleotides: TGTGCCAGCAGTTTGGGAGTGTCCGGCAATGAGCAGTTCTTC.

The sample holds a few counts of this clonotype. The chain employs TRBV5-1 and TRBJ1-1; D perhaps matches TRBD1 (5 bases). Trimming removed 5 bases at V and 3 bases at J, with 8 bases between. The CDR3 sequence is 12 residues long. Germline V CDR1 and CDR2: SGHRS, YFSETQ. The CDR3 DNA is TGCGCCAGCAGTCAGGGTGACACTGAAGCTTTCTTT. Protein: CASSQGDTEAFF.

There are a few counts of this clonotype. The CDR3 DNA follows: TGCGCCAGCTCACGAGAGGTCATGAACACTGAAGCTTTCTTT. This sequence encodes CASSREVMNTEAFF. The genes are TRBV5-1 and TRBJ1-1; no clear D. V dropped 7 bases and J dropped 0 bases, with 13 bases sitting between them. Germline CDR1 and CDR2: SGHRS and YFSETQ. The CDR3 runs 14 residues.

This clonotype was detected many times. The chain uses TRBV6-1 and TRBJ1-2; 9 nucleotides match TRBD1. V was clipped by 8 bases and J by 3 bases; unmatched bases: 7. This CDR3 is 14 amino acids long. Per the germline V gene, CDR1 is MNHNS and CDR2 is SASEGT. The CDR3 DNA reads TGTGCCAGCGAAACAGGGGGCGCGGACTATGGCTACACCTTC. It translates to CASETGGADYGYTF.

This clonotype came up many times. This chain links TRBV6-2 or TRBV6-3 with TRBJ1-1, with D perhaps matching TRBD1 (5 bases). CDR3 length: 14 residues. V lost 6 bases to trimming and J lost 3 bases, with 14 bases between them. Germline CDR1 MNHEY, CDR2 SVGEGT. CDR3 loop: CASSPLTAHTEAFF. CDR3 coding DNA: TGTGCCAGCAGCCCCTTGACAGCACACACTGAAGCTTTCTTT.

Ten or more counts support this clonotype. This chain connects TRBV7-3 to TRBJ2-4, with 11 nucleotides matching TRBD2. There are 17 residues in the CDR3. V gave up 5 bases and J gave up 0 bases; unmatched junction bases: 6. Germline V lookup: CDR1 SGHTA, CDR2 FQGTGA. The CDR3 coding sequence is TGTGCCAGCAGCCTCAGGACTAGCGGGCTAGCCAAAAACATTCAGTACTTC. Amino acids: CASSLRTSGLAKNIQYF.

The chain recombines TRBV19 with TRBJ1-2; 7 bases agree with TRBD1. The CDR3 extends over 11 amino acids. Germline V gene lookup returns CDR1 LNHDA and CDR2 SQIVND (reference sequence). Losses at the gene ends were 10 bases for V and 7 bases for J; bases not matched to a gene: 6. CDR3 region: CATRKGAGYTF. In DNA, the CDR3 is TGTGCCACCCGGAAGGGGGCTGGCTACACCTTC.

This clonotype was seen ten or more times. The V call is TRBV7-8, the J call TRBJ2-3; D gene uncertain. The germline V gene encodes CDR1 SGHVS and CDR2 FQNEAQ. The V and J ends lost 2 bases and 0 bases respectively, with 9 bases between them. This CDR3 has 15 residues. In DNA form, the CDR3 reads TGTGCCAGCAGCTTATTGTTAGTAAGCACAGATACGCAGTATTTT. Translation: CASSLLLVSTDTQYF.

This chain joins TRBV6-1 and TRBJ1-6; 8 bases line up with TRBD1. The CDR3 contains 17 residues. Germline trimming cut 6 bases from V and 7 bases from J; bases unmatched to any gene: 14. Germline V gene lookup returns CDR1 MNHNS and CDR2 SASEGT. The CDR3 region has the DNA TGTGCCAGCAGCCAGGGGGCAGGTTTTCGTTGGAATTCACCCCTCCACTTT. This encodes CASSQGAGFRWNSPLHF.

The rearrangement uses TRBV6-1 and TRBJ2-5; the match to TRBD1 covers 7 bases. V shed 6 bases and J 2 bases; nucleotides not matched to a gene: 9. CDR3 size: 15 residues. Germline-derived CDR1 and CDR2 are MNHNS and SASEGT. Written as DNA, the CDR3 is TGTGCCAGCAGCCTTGACCGGGACAGTCAAGAGACCCAGTACTTC. The encoded protein is CASSLDRDSQETQYF.

This clonotype was observed a handful of times. The chain has TRBV19 and TRBJ1-2; D possibly corresponds to TRBD1 (5 bases). The CDR3 runs to 13 residues. CDR1 and CDR2 (germline): LNHDA, SQIVND (reference sequence). V lost 1 base and J lost 6, with 9 bases in between. CDR3 nucleotides: TGTGCCAGTAGTATAGCCCCCAGGGATGGCTACACCTTC. Translating it yields CASSIAPRDGYTF. Full variable domain (remainder filled in from reference TRBV19 and TRBJ1-2): DGGITQSPKYLFRKEGQNVTLSCEQNLNHDAMYWYRQDPGQGLRLIYYSQIVNDFQKGDIAEGYSVSREKKESFPLTVTSAQKNPTAFYLCASSIAPRDGYTFGSGTRLTVV.

This clonotype was found many times. V usage is TRBV20-1 and J usage is TRBJ2-3, with D perhaps being TRBD1 or TRBD2 (6 bases each). This CDR3 comprises 13 residues. Trimming stripped 3 bases from V and 8 bases from J, with 15 bases between. Germline values: CDR1 DFQATT, CDR2 SNEGSKA (reference sequence). The CDR3 protein is CSASLLEGGTQYF. The CDR3 coding sequence is TGCAGTGCTAGTTTGCTTGAGGGGGGTACGCAGTATTTT.

In its sample, this clonotype was seen many times. The chain uses TRBV11-2 and TRBJ1-6; D unclear. The CDR3 contains 13 residues. V lost 5 bases to trimming and J lost 8 bases, with 10 bases between them. Germline lookup yields CDR1 SGHAT and CDR2 FQNNGV. CDR3 coding DNA: TGTGCCAGCAGCGATACTGGCTATTCACCCCTCCACTTT. Translating it yields CASSDTGYSPLHF.